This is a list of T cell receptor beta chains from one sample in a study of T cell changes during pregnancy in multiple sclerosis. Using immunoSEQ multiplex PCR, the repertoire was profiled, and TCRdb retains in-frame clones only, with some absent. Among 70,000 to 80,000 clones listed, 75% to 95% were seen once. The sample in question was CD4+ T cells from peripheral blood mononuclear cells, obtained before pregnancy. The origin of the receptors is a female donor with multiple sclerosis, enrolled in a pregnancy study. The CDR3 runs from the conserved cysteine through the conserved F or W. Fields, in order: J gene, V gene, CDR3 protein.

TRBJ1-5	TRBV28	CASSWTGQENQPQHF
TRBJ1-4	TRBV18	CASSHRASGTSREKLFF
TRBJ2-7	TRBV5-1	CASSLVELAGSYEQYF
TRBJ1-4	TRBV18	CASSPTYNEKLFF
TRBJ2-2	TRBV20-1	CSAITGGELFF
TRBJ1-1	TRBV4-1	CASSQGWARGPATAFF
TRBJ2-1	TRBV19	CASSRGTFPYNEQFF
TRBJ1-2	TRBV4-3	CASSQVSQGNYGYTF
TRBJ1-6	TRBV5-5	CASSLGGGWSYNSPLHF
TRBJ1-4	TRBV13	CASSSHRELNEKLFF
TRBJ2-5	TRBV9	CASSVETGRVQETQYF
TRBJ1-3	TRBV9	CASSVGTGVGNTIYF
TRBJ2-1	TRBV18	CASSLAGTSGNYNEQFF
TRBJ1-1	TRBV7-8	CASSLEVGPMNTEAFF
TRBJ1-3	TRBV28	CASRTTGAGNTIYF
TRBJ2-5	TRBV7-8	CASSLRVTKTQYF
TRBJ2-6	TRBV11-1	CASSLGQGGKGSGANVLTF
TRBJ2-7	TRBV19	CASSMWGGRDEQYF
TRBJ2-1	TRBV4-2	CASSQVGPGRGGINEQFF
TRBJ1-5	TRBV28	CASSWLGGPNQPQHF
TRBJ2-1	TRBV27	CASSLSGKGSVEQFF
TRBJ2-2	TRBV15	CATSRAGQASTGELFF
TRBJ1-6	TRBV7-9	CASSLKIRGYSYNSPLHF
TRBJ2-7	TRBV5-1	CASSPRDRVEQYF
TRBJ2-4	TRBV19	CASSSRGRDIQYF